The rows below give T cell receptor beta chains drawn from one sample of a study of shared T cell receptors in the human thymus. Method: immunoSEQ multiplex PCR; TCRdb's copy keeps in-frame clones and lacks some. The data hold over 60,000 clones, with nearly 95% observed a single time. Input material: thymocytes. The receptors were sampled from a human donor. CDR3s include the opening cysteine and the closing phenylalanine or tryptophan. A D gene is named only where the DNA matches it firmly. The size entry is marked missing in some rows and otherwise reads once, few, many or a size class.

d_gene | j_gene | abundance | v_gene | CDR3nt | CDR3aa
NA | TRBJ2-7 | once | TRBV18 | TGTGCCAGCTCCGCTCGGGGGTCAGGTTCTACAGTCTACGAGCAGTACTTC | CASSARGSGSTVYEQYF
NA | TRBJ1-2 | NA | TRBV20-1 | TGCAGTGCCCTCCCCCAGGAAGGCTACACCTTC | CSALPQEGYTF
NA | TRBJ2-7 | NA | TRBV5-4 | TGTGCCAGCAGTCGTGACAGAGCCCTCAGGGACTTC | CASSRDRALRDF
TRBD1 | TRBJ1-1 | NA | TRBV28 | TGTGCCAGCAGTTGGGTCGAGCCCACGAAAAGGGACAGGGCGGACACTGAAGCTTTCTTT | CASSWVEPTKRDRADTEAFF
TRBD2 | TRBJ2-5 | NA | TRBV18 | TGTGCCAGCTCTCCGTGGGCTAGCGGGGGGGCGAAGACCCAGTACTTC | CASSPWASGGAKTQYF
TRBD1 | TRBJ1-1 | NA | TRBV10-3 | TGTGCCATCAGTGAGTCGAACGGGACAGGGACTGGGAACACTGAAGCTTTCTTT | CAISESNGTGTGNTEAFF
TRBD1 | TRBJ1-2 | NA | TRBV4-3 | TGCGCCAGCAGCCAAGATCCCCGGACAGGGCCGAACTTCTATGGCTACACCTTC | CASSQDPRTGPNFYGYTF
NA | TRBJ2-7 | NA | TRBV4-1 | TGCGCCAGCAGCCCACAAAACAACTACGAGCAGTACTTC | CASSPQNNYEQYF
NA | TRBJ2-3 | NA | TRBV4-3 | TGCGCCAGCAGCCACAAAGCGGAAGATAAAATGGGGGATACGCAGTATTTT | CASSHKAEDKMGDTQYF
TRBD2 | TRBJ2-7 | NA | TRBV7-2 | TGTGCCAGCAGCTTAACCCCGGGACTAGCGGCCCATCTACCGGGGGAGCAGTACTTC | CASSLTPGLAAHLPGEQYF
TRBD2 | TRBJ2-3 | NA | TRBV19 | TGTGCCAGTAGTATTAGTCTCCGACTAGCGGGGGGTCTCAAAACCACAGATACGCAGTATTTT | CASSISLRLAGGLKTTDTQYF
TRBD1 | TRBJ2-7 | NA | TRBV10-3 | TGTGCCATCAGGAGGGGTACAGGGGGTGGCCACGAGCAGTACTTC | CAIRRGTGGGHEQYF
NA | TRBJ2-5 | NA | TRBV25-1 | TGTGCCAGCAGTGAACGGAGCGGCGAAGAGACCCAGTACTTC | CASSERSGEETQYF
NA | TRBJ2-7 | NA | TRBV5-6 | TGTGCCAGCAGCTTGGGAGGCCAGCGGGTATACGAGCAGTACTTC | CASSLGGQRVYEQYF
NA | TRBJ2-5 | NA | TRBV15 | TGTGCCACCAGCAGCGGTCGCGGTCAAGAGACCCAGTACTTC | CATSSGRGQETQYF
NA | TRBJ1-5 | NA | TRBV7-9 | TGTGCCAGCAGCTTAGCGGGGAGAGGGGCCATCAATCAGCCCCAGCATTTT | CASSLAGRGAINQPQHF
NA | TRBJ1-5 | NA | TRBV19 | TGTGCCAGTAGTACAGGGGCGATTCAGCCCCAGCATTTT | CASSTGAIQPQHF
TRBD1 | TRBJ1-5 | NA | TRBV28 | TGTGCCAGCAGCTCACAGGGGATCCAGCCCCAGCATTTT | CASSSQGIQPQHF
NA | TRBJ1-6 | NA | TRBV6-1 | TGTGCCAGCAGTGAAGCCACGTTCAGGGGCATAACGTCACCCCTCCACTTT | CASSEATFRGITSPLHF
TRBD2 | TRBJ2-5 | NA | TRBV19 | TGTGCCAGTAAAAGGGGAGTAGCGGGGGAACAAGAGACCCAGTACTTC | CASKRGVAGEQETQYF
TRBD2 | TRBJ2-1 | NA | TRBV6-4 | TGTGCCAGCAGGCCCGAAACCGGGGGGGGGAACAATGAGCAGTTCTTC | CASRPETGGGNNEQFF
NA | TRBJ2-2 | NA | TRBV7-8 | TGTGCCAGCAGCTCAGGCACGGGGGCCTTCACCGGGGAGCTGTTTTTT | CASSSGTGAFTGELFF
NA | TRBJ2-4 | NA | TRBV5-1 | TGCGCCAGCAGCTTGGCCCTTGCTTTACGAGAGAACATTCAGTACTTC | CASSLALALRENIQYF
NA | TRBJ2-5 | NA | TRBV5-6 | TGTGCCAGCAGTCACTTTCGGAAGACCCAGTACTTC | CASSHFRKTQYF
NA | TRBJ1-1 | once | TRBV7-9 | TGTGCCGGCAGCCCCAGCCAAAGGGGGACTGAAGCTTTCTTT | CAGSPSQRGTEAFF
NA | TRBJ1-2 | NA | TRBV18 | TGTGCCAGCTCACCTCCGACAACTAACTATGGCTACACCTTC | CASSPPTTNYGYTF
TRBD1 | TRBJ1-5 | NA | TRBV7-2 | TGTGCCAGCAGCGTCGGGACAGGGGAAGAGCCCCAGCATTTT | CASSVGTGEEPQHF
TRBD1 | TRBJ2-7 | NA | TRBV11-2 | TGTGCCAGCAGCACGGACAGGGGACCCTACGAGCAGTACTTC | CASSTDRGPYEQYF
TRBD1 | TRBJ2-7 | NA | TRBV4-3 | TGCGCCAGCAGCCCCGCAGGGGGTCCCCTCCCTATTTACGAGCAGTACTTC | CASSPAGGPLPIYEQYF
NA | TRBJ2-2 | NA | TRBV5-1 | TGCGCCAGCAGCTTGGCCGGGATAATAGGCAGTATCGCGAACACCGGGGAGCTGTTTTTT | CASSLAGIIGSIANTGELFF
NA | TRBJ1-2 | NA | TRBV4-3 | TGCGCCAGCAGCCAAGATCTTGAAGGGTTGGAGGGCTACACCTTC | CASSQDLEGLEGYTF
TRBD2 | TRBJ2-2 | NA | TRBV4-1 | TGCGCCAGCAGCCAAGATCACGTCTATTCCCCCAGCGGGGGGGCGTCCGGGGAGCTGTTTTTT | CASSQDHVYSPSGGASGELFF
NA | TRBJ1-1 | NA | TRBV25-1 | TGTGCCAGCAGTGAATTCGGGTGCAGGGTAAGGGAAGCTTTCTTT | CASSEFGCRVREAFF
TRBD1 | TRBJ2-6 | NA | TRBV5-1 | TGCGCCAGCAGCCCAGGACAGGTCTCTGGGGCCAACGTCCTGACTTTC | CASSPGQVSGANVLTF
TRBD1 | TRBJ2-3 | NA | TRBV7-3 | TGTGCCAGCAGCTTGACAGGGGGCCCTAGCACAGATACGCAGTATTTT | CASSLTGGPSTDTQYF
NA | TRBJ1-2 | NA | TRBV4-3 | TGCGCCAGCAGCCTTATTCCTACTGGAGCCTATGGCTACACCTTC | CASSLIPTGAYGYTF
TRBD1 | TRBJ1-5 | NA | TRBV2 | TGTGCCAGCAGGCACCAAACTACCCATGACAGGGGGCGCGGGGATAGCAATCAGCCCCAGCATTTT | CASRHQTTHDRGRGDSNQPQHF
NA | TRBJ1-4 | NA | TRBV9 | TGTGCCAGCAGCGTAGGGACAGATATTAATGAAAAACTGTTTTTT | CASSVGTDINEKLFF
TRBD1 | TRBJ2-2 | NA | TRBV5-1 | TGCGCCAGCAGCTTGGAAGGACAGGGATGGCAAGCGGCGAACACCGGGGAGCTGTTTTTT | CASSLEGQGWQAANTGELFF
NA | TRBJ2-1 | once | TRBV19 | TGTGCCAGTAGTATAAAAGGGTCGGAGGACTCCCCCTCCTACAATGAGCAGTTCTTC | CASSIKGSEDSPSYNEQFF
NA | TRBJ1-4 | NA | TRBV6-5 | TGTGCCAGCACCTCAGGTGCAACTAATGAAAAACTGTTTTTT | CASTSGATNEKLFF
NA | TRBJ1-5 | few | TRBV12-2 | TGTGCAAGTCAACTCGGGGCGAATCAGCCCCAGCATTTT | CASQLGANQPQHF
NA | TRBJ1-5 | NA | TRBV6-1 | TGTGCCAGCAGTGGACCCGAAGAACCAGGGGTAATGAGCAATCAGCCCCAGCATTTT | CASSGPEEPGVMSNQPQHF
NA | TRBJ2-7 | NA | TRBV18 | TGTGCCAGCTCACCACGCGGGGCTGCATCCTACGAGCAGTACTTC | CASSPRGAASYEQYF
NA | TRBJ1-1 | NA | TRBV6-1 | TGTGCCAGCACGTGTGGAGGGAGCTACACTGAAGCTTTCTTT | CASTCGGSYTEAFF
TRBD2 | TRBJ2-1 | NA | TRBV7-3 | TGTGCCAGCAGCACCCGTCCCACTAGCGGGGGGTCCTACAATGAGCAGTTCTTC | CASSTRPTSGGSYNEQFF
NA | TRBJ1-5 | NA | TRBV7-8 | TGTGCCAGCAGCTTAGAGAGTCAGCCCCAGCATTTT | CASSLESQPQHF
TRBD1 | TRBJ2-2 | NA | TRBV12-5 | TGTGCTAGTGGTTTGGCCGGACAGGGGAACACCGGGGAGCTGTTTTTT | CASGLAGQGNTGELFF
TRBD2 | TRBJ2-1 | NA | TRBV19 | TGTGCCAGTAGCCTTACTAGCGGGGGGAACAATGAGCAGTTCTTC | CASSLTSGGNNEQFF